This TCR beta chain is drawn from a study of Graves' ophthalmopathy and Graves' hyperthyroidism (dated by TCRdb to the late 2010s). Looking at the study overall: Peripheral blood samples were taken at the time of initial diagnosis, before any treatment was given. The study used signatures of the TCR beta repertoire to tell Graves' ophthalmopathy apart from Graves' hyperthyroidism and to predict which patients would progress to ophthalmopathy. In total, approximately 130 blood samples were TCR-sequenced: approximately 42 ophthalmopathy, some 72 hyperthyroidism and about 17 hyperthyroidism-to-ophthalmopathy patients. A discovery set of 95 to 100 patients (43 ophthalmopathy, about 55 stable hyperthyroidism) was enrolled to explore V-J signatures distinguishing ophthalmopathy from hyperthyroidism. An independent validation cohort comprised 18 hyperthyroidism patients and 15 to 17 patients who later progressed from hyperthyroidism to ophthalmopathy. In five or six hyperthyroidism patients, T-cell repertoires of thyroid tissue and blood were compared. Following sampling, methimazole starting at 30 mg daily was administered to hyperthyroidism patients, and high-dose intravenous methylprednisolone was administered to ophthalmopathy patients. The full study reports these points: In validation, the model predicted ophthalmopathy progression with 70.59% sensitivity and approximately 72% specificity; around twelve predicted patients were CT-confirmed with GO in a median of around 6 months. The 13-signature model separated ophthalmopathy from stable hyperthyroidism with roughly 88% sensitivity and almost 84% specificity in cross-validation, and 80%/75% in the test set. Most expanded thyroid clonotypes with frequency above 0.001 were also detected in blood, suggesting blood repertoires may reflect the thyroid immune response. Sample size was not predetermined statistically, and investigators were not blinded to group allocation.

In this sample, this clonotype turned up many times. Its recognized antigen is unknown. No much larger clone is present one base from it, and per-base qualities are unavailable. Ophthalmopathy patients had moderately to severely active disease, Clinical Activity Score of at least 3, NOSPECS grade of at least 4, and disease duration under 3 months. Patients with other autoimmune diseases, uncontrolled infections, pregnancy or lactation were excluded. Diagnosis was based on clinical symptoms, serum thyroxine, TRAb, thyroid ultrasound and orbital computed tomography. Using Ficoll-Paque density gradient centrifugation, PBMCs were isolated from about 10 ml of fresh peripheral blood. Total RNA was extracted with Trizol reagent and quality-checked on an Agilent 2100 Bioanalyzer. For repertoire sequencing, TCR beta CDR3 regions were amplified from RNA transcripts. HTBI primers and the Qiagen OneStep RT-PCR kit were used in a first-round RT-PCR, which was followed by a second-round multiplex PCR, size selection and purification. Libraries were sequenced on an Illumina HiSeq2000 using paired-end 100 bp reads. For the original study's pipeline: SOAPnuke was used for read processing, and reads with adapters, uncalled bases, a mean Phred below 15, or no exact constant-primer or identifier match were discarded. COPE v1.2.5 was used to merge high-quality paired reads. Clonotypes were defined as unique nucleotide sequences and were aligned to IMGT TRB V, D and J references using MiTCR v1.1. Analysis was restricted to V-J combinations with a frequency above 0.0001, which covered 98% to 99.2% of repertoires. For each V-J combination, a TCR clonal expansion and chaos score was defined as F50 clonal expansion divided by the chaos observed in the TCRdist matrix. Welch's t-statistics and random forest were used to reduce features to about a dozen V-J combinations, which were fed into a naive Bayes classifier. The similarity between thyroid and blood repertoires was quantified using the Morisita-Horn index. TCRdb reran the public reads through fastp at Q25 and MiXCR, keeping productive beta chains. Rows matching on CDR3 protein sequence are summarized as one entry with the most common DNA and genes. The authors' filters were not applied to this entry. Recorded for this sample are 500,000 to 800,000 distinct CDR3 sequences; under 50% of them occurred a single time. The top ten constitute 3% to 4% of the sample.

From the cysteine through the phenylalanine, the CDR3 covers 14 amino acids. Only the CDR3 portion is preserved as DNA: 42 bases, with reading frame beginning at the first base. V is pared back by 1 base and J by 1 base, with 8 bases lying between the germline termini. Taken from the germline V gene (reference sequence), the CDR1 and CDR2 loops are LNHNV and YYDKDF. In this chain, TRBV15 is recombined with TRBJ2-7; no D gene is confidently identified. Sequencing used peripheral blood. This TCR came from an adult man with Graves' ophthalmopathy. The sequenced DNA: TGTGCCACCAGCAGAGGTTACGGATCCTACGAGCAGTACTTC. This yields the protein CATSRGYGSYEQYF.